This TCR beta chain was identified during a study of long-term antiretroviral therapy in people with HIV. The CDR3 runs 13 residues. Germline CDR1 is LNHNV and CDR2 is YYDKDF (reference sequence). Deletions cut 5 bases from V and 4 bases from J, with 12 bases between. Researchers report immunoSEQ v3.0 was run at survey level. Some clones are missing from TCRdb's copy, which holds only in-frame ones; the method was immunoSEQ multiplex PCR. The sample shows some 20,000 clones, 65% to 80% of them seen only once. This receptor was identified in a young man with HIV. This specimen consisted of unsorted PBMCs, obtained 0.5 years before starting antiretroviral therapy. The V gene is TRBV15, the J gene TRBJ2-7; D possibly corresponds to TRBD2 (5 bases). The CDR3 loop reads CATSEGVQYEQYF. CDR3 nucleotides: TGTGCCACCAGCGAGGGTGTTCAGTACGAGCAGTACTTC.